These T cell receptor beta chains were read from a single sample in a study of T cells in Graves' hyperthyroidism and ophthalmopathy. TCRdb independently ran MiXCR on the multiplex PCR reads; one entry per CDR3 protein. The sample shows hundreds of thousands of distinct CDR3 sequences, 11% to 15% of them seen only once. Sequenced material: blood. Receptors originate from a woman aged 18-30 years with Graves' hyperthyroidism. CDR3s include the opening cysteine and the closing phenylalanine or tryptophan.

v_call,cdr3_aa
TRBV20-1,CSASYPQGAEASF
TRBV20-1,CSAVPIMGHGYTF
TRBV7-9,CASSLAKPGDRSIYGYTF
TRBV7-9,CASSTGTGNYAPLHF
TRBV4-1,CASSPRDRVRGSSYEQYF
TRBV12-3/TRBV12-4,CASSPGTKRNEQFF
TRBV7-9,CASSFPGAYEQFF
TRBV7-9,CASSLELGSSYGYTF
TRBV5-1,CATGTANTGELFF
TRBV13,CASSASRGYEQYF
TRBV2,CASRTPGQGPNYGYTF
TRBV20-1,CSANAPWTGASTDTQYF
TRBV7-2,CASRLKTGLDTQYF
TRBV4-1,CASSQDGALGDTEAFF
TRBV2,CASRPPAGTSPYNEQFF
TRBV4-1,CASSLPSGVYNEQFF
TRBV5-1,CASSVQENYKQYF
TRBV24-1,CATSEGTEAFF
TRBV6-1,CASSLPGAAYGYTF
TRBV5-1,CASSTTGGTGRSPLHF
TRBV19,CASTEAYVAGVNEQFF
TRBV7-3,CASSPRREPGELFF
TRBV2,CASSELPSGSYNEQFF
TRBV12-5,CASGLIPGTGSGANVLTF
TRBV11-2,CASSFTLTGGYEQYF
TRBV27,CASSPHRVGTEAFF
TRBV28,CASSLSSVTEAFF
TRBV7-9,CASSLKWGLANNEQFF
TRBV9,CASSVEGQTDTQYF
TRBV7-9,CASSGVAETYEQYF
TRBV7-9,CASSLGLLAGSTYNEQFF
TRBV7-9,CASRFPGGHEKLFF
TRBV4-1,CASSRATGTSEYNEQFF
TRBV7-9,CASSFWTGGNYNEQFF
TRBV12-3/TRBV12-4,CASTVWGATNTGELFF
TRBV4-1,CASSQILGSAEKLFF
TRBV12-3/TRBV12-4,CASSLAGKPAQYF
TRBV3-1,CASSQVGGGVGELFF
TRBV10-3,CAISDGTGSYEQYF
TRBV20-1,CSARGGASSYEQYF
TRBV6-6,CASSYPHYEQYF
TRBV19,CASSSTGSPEAFF
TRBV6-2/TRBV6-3,CASSPNPLAYNEQFF
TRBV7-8,CASSRIFGVNTNYGYTF
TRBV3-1,CASSPQGGPYEQYF
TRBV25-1,CASSEYGYNSPLHF
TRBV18,CASSSGDSLQLFF
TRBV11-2,CASSLEFDRPLYEQYF
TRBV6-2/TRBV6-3,CASSYSGVQPQHF
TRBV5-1,CASSPQGPYNEQFF
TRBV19,CASSIAWTGNYEQYF
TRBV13,CASSSTPAGRETQYF
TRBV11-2,CASSPQITDTQYF
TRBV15,CATSRDRVVLEAFF
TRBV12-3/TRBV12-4,CASSYLGRGFNEQFF
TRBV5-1,CASSQAGTGGPEAFF